This TCR beta chain is from a study of T cell responses to AZD1222 COVID-19 vaccine. The protocol was immunoSEQ multiplex PCR, while the TCRdb copy is restricted to in-frame clones and leaves out a portion. The sample includes tens of thousands of clones, 65% to 80% of them seen just once. The CDR3 has 13 residues. The V end lost 4 bases, the J end lost 6 bases, and 12 bases lay between the germline ends. Per the germline V gene, CDR1 is KGHSH and CDR2 is LQKENI. The chain links TRBV18 to TRBJ1-2; D possibly corresponds to TRBD1 (5 bases). The sequence was collected from an adult in good health. The sample was peripheral blood, taken on day 0 of AZD1222 vaccination. The CDR3 coding sequence is TGTGCCAGCTCACTGATAGAGACAGATGGCTACACCTTC. Its protein is CASSLIETDGYTF. Looking up the rest from reference TRBV18 and TRBJ1-2 gives the full variable domain: NAGVMQNPRHLVRRRGQEARLRCSPMKGHSHVYWYRQLPEEGLKFMVYLQKENIIDESGMPKERFSAEFPKEGPSILRIQQVVRGDSAAYFCASSLIETDGYTFGSGTRLTVV.